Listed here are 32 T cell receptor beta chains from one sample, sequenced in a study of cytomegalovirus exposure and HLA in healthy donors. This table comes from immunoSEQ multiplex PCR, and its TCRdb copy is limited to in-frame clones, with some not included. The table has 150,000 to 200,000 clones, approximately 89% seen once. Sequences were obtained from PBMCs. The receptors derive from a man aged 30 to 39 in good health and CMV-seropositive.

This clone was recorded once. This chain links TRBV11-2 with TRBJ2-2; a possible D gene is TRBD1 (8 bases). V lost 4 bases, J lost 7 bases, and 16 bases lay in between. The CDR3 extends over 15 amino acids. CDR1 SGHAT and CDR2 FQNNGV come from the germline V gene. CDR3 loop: CASSYGQGGGGELFF. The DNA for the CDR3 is TGTGCCAGCAGCTACGGACAGGGAGGGGGCGGGGAGCTGTTTTTT.

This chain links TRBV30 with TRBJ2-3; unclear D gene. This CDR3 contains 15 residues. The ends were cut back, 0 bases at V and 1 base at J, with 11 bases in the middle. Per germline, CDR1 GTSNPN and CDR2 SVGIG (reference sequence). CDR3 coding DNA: TGTGCCTGGAGTGTATCCGACACGCGCACAGATACGCAGTATTTT. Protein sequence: CAWSVSDTRTDTQYF.

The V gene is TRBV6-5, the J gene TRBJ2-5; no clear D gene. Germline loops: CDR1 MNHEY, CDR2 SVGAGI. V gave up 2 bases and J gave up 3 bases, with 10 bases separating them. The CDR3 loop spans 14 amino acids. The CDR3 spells CASSYAYLEETQYF. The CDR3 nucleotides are TGTGCCAGCAGTTACGCTTACCTGGAAGAGACCCAGTACTTC.

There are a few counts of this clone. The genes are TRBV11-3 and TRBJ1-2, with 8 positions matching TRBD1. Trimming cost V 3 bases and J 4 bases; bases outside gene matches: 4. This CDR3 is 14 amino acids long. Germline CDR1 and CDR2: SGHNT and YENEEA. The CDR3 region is CASSLGQGAYGYTF. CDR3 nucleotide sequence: TGTGCCAGCAGCTTGGGTCAGGGGGCCTATGGCTACACCTTC.

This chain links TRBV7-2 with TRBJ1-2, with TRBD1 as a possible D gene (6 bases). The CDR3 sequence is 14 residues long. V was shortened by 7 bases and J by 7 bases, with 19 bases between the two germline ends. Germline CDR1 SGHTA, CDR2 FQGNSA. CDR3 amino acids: CASMPHRVVSGYTF. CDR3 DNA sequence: TGTGCCAGCATGCCGCACAGGGTCGTCTCTGGCTACACCTTC.

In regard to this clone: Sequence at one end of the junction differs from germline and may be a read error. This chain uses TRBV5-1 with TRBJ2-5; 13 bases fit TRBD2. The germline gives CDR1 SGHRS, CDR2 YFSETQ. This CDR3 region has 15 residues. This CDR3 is CASSAGTSGNRALDF. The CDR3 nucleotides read TGCGCCAGCAGCGCCGGGACTAGCGGGAATCGGGCTTTGGACTTC.

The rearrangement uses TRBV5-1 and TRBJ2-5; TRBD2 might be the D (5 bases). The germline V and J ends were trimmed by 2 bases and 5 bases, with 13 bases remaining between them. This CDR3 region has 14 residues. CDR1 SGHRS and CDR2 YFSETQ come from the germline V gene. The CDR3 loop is CASSFGPRGETQYF. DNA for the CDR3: TGCGCCAGCAGCTTTGGGCCGCGAGGGGAGACCCAGTACTTC.

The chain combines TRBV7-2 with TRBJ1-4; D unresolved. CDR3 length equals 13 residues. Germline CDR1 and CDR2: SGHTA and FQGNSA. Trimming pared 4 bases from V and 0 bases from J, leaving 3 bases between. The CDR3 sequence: CASSSSTNEKLFF. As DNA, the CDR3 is TGTGCCAGCAGCTCTTCAACTAATGAAAAACTGTTTTTT. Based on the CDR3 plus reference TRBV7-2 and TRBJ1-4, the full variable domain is GAGVSQSPSNKVTEKGKDVELRCDPISGHTALYWYRQSLGQGLEFLIYFQGNSAPDKSGLPSDRFSAERTGGSVSTLTIQRTQQEDSAVYLCASSSSTNEKLFFGSGTQLSVL.

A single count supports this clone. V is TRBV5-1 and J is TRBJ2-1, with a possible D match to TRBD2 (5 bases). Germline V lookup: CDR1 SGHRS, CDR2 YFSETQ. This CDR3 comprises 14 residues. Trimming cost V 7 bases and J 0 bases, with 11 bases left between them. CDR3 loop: CASSTRSSYNEQFF. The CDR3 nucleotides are TGCGCCAGCTCTACTAGGAGCTCCTACAATGAGCAGTTCTTC. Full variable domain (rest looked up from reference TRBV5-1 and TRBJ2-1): KAGVTQTPRYLIKTRGQQVTLSCSPISGHRSVSWYQQTPGQGLQFLFEYFSETQRNKGNFPGRFSGRQFSNSRSEMNVSTLELGDSALYLCASSTRSSYNEQFFGPGTRLTVL.

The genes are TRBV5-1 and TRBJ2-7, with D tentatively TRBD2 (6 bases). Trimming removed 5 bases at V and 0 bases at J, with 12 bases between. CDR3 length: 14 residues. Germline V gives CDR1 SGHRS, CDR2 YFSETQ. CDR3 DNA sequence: TGCGCCAGCAGGGTGGAGGGACCCTCCTACGAGCAGTACTTC. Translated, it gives CASRVEGPSYEQYF.

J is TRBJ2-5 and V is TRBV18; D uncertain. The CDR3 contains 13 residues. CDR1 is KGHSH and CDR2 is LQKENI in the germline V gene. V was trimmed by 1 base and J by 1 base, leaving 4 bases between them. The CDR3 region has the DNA TGTGCCAGCTCACCACTGGCCCAAGAGACCCAGTACTTC. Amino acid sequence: CASSPLAQETQYF.

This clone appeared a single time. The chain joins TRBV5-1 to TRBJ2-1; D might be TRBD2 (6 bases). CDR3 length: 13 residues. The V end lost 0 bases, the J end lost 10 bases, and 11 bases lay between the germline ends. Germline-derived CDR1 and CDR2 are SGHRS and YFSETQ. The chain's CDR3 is CASSLAGEEEQFF. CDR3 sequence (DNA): TGCGCCAGCAGCTTGGCCGGGGAGGAGGAGCAGTTCTTC.

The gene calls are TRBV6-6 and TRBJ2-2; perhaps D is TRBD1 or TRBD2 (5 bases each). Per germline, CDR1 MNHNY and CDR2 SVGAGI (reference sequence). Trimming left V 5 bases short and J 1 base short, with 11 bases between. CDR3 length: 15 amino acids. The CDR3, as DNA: TGTGCCAGCAGTGGGATTGGGGGGAACACCGGGGAGCTGTTTTTT. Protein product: CASSGIGGNTGELFF.

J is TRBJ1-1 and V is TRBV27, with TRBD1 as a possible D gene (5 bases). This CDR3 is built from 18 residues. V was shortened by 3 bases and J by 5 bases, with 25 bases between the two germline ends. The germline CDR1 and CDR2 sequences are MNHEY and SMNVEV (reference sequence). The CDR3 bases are TGTGCCAGCAGTTTCCGGCTCGCCGGCAGTGGGGGACGGACTGAAGCTTTCTTT. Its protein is CASSFRLAGSGGRTEAFF.

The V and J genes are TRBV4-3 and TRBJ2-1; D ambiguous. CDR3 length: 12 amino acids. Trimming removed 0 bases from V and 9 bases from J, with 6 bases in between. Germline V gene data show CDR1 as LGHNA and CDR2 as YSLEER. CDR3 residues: CASSQDPREQFF. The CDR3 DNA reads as TGCGCCAGCAGCCAAGATCCCCGTGAGCAGTTCTTC.

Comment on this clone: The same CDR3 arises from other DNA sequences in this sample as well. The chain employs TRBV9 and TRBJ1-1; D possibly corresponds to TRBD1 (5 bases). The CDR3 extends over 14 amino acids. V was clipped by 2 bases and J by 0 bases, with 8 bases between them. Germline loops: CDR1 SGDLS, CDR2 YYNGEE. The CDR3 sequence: CASSVGGMNTEAFF. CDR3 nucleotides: TGTGCCAGCAGCGTGGGGGGGATGAACACTGAAGCTTTCTTT. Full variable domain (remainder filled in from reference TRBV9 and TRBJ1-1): DSGVTQTPKHLITATGQRVTLRCSPRSGDLSVYWYQQSLDQGLQFLIQYYNGEERAKGNILERFSAQQFPDLHSELNLSSLELGDSALYFCASSVGGMNTEAFFGQGTRLTVV.

CDR3 sequence: CASRNLAVSSYNEQFF. The DNA of the CDR3 is TGTGCCAGTAGAAATTTAGCGGTTAGCTCCTACAATGAGCAGTTCTTC. The chain uses TRBV19 and TRBJ2-1; D is possibly TRBD2 (6 bases). Germline V lookup: CDR1 LNHDA, CDR2 SQIVND (reference sequence). This CDR3 spans 16 amino acids. The ends were cut back, 6 bases at V and 0 bases at J, with 15 bases in the middle.

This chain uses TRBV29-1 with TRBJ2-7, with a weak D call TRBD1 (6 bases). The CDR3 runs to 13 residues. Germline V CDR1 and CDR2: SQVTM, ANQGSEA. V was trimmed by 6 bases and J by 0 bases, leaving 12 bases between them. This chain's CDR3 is CSVDSPSSYEQYF. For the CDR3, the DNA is TGCAGCGTGGACAGCCCGTCCTCCTACGAGCAGTACTTC.

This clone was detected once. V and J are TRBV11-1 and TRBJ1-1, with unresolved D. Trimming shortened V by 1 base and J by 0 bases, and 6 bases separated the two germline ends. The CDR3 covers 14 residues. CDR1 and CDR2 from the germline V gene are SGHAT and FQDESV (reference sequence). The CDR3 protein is CASSLVQMNTEAFF. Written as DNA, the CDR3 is TGTGCCAGCAGCTTAGTGCAGATGAACACTGAAGCTTTCTTT.

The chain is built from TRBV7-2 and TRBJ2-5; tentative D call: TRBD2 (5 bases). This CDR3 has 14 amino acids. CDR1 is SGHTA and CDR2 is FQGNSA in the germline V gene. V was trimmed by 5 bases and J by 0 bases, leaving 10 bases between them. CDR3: CASSRSGNQETQYF. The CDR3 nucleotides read TGTGCCAGCAGCCGGAGCGGTAACCAAGAGACCCAGTACTTC.

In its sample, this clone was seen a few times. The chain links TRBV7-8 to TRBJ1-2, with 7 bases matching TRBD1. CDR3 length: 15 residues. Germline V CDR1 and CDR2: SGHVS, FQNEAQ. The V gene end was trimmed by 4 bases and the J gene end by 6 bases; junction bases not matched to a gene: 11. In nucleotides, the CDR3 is TGTGCCAGCAGCTCCAGACAGGGTTTAGGGCATGGCTACACCTTC. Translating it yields CASSSRQGLGHGYTF.

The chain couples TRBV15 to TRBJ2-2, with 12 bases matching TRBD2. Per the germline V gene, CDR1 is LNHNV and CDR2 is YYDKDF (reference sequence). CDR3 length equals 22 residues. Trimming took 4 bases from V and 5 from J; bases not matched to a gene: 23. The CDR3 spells CATSTFLLAGGPQNVKTGELFF. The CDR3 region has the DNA TGTGCCACCAGCACCTTCCTCCTAGCGGGAGGGCCCCAAAATGTAAAAACCGGGGAGCTGTTTTTT.

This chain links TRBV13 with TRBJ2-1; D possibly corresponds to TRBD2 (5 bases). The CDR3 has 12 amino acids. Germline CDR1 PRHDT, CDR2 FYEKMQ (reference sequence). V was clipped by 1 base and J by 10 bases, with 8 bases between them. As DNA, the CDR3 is TGTGCCAGCAGCTTAGTGAGAGGGGAGCAGTTCTTC. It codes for CASSLVRGEQFF.

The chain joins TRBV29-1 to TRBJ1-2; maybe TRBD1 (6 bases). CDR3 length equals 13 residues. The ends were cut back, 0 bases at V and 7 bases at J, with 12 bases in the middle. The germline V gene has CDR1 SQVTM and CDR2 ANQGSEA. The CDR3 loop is CSVEEQGVRGYTF. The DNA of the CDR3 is TGCAGCGTTGAAGAACAGGGAGTTCGTGGCTACACCTTC.

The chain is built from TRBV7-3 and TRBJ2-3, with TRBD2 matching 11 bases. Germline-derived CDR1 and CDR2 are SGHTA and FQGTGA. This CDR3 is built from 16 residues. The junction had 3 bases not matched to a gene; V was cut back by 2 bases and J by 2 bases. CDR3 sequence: CASSLASGGPTDTQYF. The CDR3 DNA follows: TGTGCCAGCAGCTTAGCTAGCGGGGGGCCCACAGATACGCAGTATTTT.

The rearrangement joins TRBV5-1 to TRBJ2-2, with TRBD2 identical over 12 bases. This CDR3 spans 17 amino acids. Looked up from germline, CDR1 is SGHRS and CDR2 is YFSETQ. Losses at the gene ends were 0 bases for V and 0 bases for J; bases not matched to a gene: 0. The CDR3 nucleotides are TGCGCCAGCAGCTTGGCTAGCGGGGGGGCGAACACCGGGGAGCTGTTTTTT. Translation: CASSLASGGANTGELFF.

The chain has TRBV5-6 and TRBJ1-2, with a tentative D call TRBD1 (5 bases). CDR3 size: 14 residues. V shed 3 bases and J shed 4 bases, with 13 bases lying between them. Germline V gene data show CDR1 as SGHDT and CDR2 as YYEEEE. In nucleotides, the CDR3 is TGTGCCAGCAGCTCCGGGACTTCGGGCTATGGCTACACCTTC. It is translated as CASSSGTSGYGYTF. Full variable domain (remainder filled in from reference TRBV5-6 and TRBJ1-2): DAGVTQSPTHLIKTRGQQVTLRCSPKSGHDTVSWYQQALGQGPQFIFQYYEEEERQRGNFPDRFSGHQFPNYSSELNVNALLLGDSALYLCASSSGTSGYGYTFGSGTRLTVV.

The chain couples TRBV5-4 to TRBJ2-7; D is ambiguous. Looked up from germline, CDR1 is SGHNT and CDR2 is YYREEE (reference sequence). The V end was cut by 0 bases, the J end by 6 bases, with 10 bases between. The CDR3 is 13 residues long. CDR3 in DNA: TGTGCCAGCAGCTTGGGGGCCGGTGGCGAGCAGTACTTC. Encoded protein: CASSLGAGGEQYF. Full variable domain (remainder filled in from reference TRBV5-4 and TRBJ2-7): ETGVTQSPTHLIKTRGQQVTLRCSSQSGHNTVSWYQQALGQGPQFIFQYYREEENGRGNFPPRFSGLQFPNYSSELNVNALELDDSALYLCASSLGAGGEQYFGPGTRLTVT.

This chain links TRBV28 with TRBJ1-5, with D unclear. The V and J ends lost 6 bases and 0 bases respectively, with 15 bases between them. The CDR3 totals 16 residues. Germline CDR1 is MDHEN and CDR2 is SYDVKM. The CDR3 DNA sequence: TGTGCCAGCAGCCCGGTGCCGGACGATAGCAATCAGCCCCAGCATTTT. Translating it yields CASSPVPDDSNQPQHF.

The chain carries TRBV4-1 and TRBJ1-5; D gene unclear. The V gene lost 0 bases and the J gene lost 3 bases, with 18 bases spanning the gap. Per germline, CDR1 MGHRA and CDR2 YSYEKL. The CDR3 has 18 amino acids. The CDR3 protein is CASSQDLPQRQFNQPQHF. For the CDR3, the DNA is TGCGCCAGCAGCCAAGATCTTCCCCAACGACAATTCAATCAGCCCCAGCATTTT.

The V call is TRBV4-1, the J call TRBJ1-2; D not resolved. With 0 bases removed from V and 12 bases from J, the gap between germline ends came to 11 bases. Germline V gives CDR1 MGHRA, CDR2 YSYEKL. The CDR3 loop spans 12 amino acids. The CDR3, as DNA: TGCGCCAGCAGCCAAGATTCCGGGGTCAACACCTTC. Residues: CASSQDSGVNTF.

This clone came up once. This chain's CDR3 is CAISERAESYGYTF. CDR3 coding DNA: TGTGCCATCAGTGAGCGGGCGGAAAGCTATGGCTACACCTTC. The chain is built from TRBV10-3 and TRBJ1-2; D is unclear. The CDR3 is 14 amino acids. CDR1 is ENHRY, CDR2 SYGVKD, per germline. V was shortened by 2 bases and J by 4 bases, with 11 bases between the two germline ends.